These 24 T cell receptor beta chains originate from one sample sequenced in a study of CXCR3-negative and CXCR3-positive naive CD8 T cells. Study conclusions and caveats: Hydrophobicity of TRB CDR3s was greater in CXCR3-positive naive cells than in CXCR3-negative naive cells.

These receptors' antigens are unknown. The TRB libraries of cDNA were built by UMI-labeled 5' RACE. TCRdb reanalyzed the 5' RACE reads and collapses them to one entry per CDR3 protein, without DNA. The ten most abundant clones cover around 0.41% of a sample with some 150,000 distinct CDR3 sequences. The sample taken for sequencing was naive CXCR3+ CD8+ T cells from blood. Subset indicated: CD45RO-CCR7+CD27+CD95- naive CD8+ T cells expressing CXCR3 (TNR3+). All receptors derive from a human donor in good health. Some clones in this sample may be carry-over from other donors' samples.

The rearrangement joins TRBV7-9 to TRBJ1-1; absent DNA, TCRdb's TRBD1 call cannot be checked. Germline V gene data show CDR1 as SEHNR and CDR2 as FQNEAQ (reference sequence). The CDR3 runs to 15 residues. CDR3 amino acids: CASSPGQGKNTEAFF.

The CDR3 reads CASSYGHNYEQYF. The chain links TRBV12-3 or TRBV12-4 to TRBJ2-7; as DNA is missing, the TRBD1 call by TCRdb cannot be tested. The CDR3 length is 13 residues.

The rearrangement uses TRBV29-1 and TRBJ2-7; the TRBD1 assignment by TCRdb is unverifiable without DNA. CDR1 SQVTM and CDR2 ANQGSEA come from the germline V gene. The CDR3 totals 11 residues. CDR3 sequence reads: CSVGSGYEQYF.

This chain uses TRBV14 with TRBJ2-3; absent DNA, TCRdb's TRBD1 call cannot be checked. This CDR3 is built from 17 residues. Germline values: CDR1 SGHDN, CDR2 FVKESK. This chain's CDR3 is CASRQVGPGLSTDTQYF.

The rearrangement links TRBV15 to TRBJ2-1; TCRdb picks TRBD2, but there is no DNA to check that call. CDR1 LNHNV and CDR2 YYDKDF come from the germline V gene (reference sequence). The CDR3 length is 17 residues. This CDR3 reads CATSIGQGAGVGNEQFF.

The J gene is TRBJ2-7, the V gene TRBV20-1. Looked up from germline, CDR1 is DFQATT and CDR2 is SNEGSKA (reference sequence). CDR3 length equals 13 residues. This chain's CDR3 is CSARETMSYEQYF.

The chain couples TRBV12-3 or TRBV12-4 to TRBJ2-3; lacking DNA, the TRBD1 call made by TCRdb goes unchecked. There are 15 residues in the CDR3. The chain's CDR3 is CASSYGAENPYTQYF.

This CDR3 reads CASSRQGRPYEQYF. The chain is built from TRBV28 and TRBJ2-7; TCRdb picks TRBD1, but there is no DNA to check that call. The CDR3 extends over 14 amino acids. CDR1 and CDR2 from the germline V gene are MDHEN and SYDVKM.

The rearrangement joins TRBV2 to TRBJ2-1. Germline loops: CDR1 SNHLY, CDR2 FYNNEI. The CDR3 runs to 14 residues. The CDR3 is CASSVDSSYNEEFF. The full variable domain, completed using reference TRBV2 and TRBJ2-1, is EPEVTQTPSHQVTQMGQEVILRCVPISNHLYFYWYRQILGQKVEFLVSFYNNEISEKSEIFDDQFSVERPDGSNFTLKIRSTKLEDSAMYFCASSVDSSYNEEFFGPGTRLTVL.

The rearrangement links TRBV12-3 or TRBV12-4 to TRBJ1-1; TCRdb's D gene call, TRBD1, goes unchecked for lack of DNA. The CDR3 runs to 14 residues. The chain's CDR3 is CASKRQGMNTEAFF.

This chain joins TRBV28 and TRBJ2-5. The germline CDR1 and CDR2 sequences are MDHEN and SYDVKM. CDR3 length: 13 amino acids. Here the CDR3 reads CASSRRTESTQYF.

The chain joins TRBV6-2 or TRBV6-3 to TRBJ2-7; TCRdb designates TRBD1, a call that cannot be tested without DNA. The CDR3 is 14 amino acids. Germline V CDR1 and CDR2: MNHEY, SVGEGT. The CDR3 here is CASSYEGTHYEQYF.

The chain has TRBV20-1 and TRBJ2-3. The CDR3 runs to 15 residues. Per germline, CDR1 DFQATT and CDR2 SNEGSKA (reference sequence). The CDR3 region is CSARDVSTSTDTQYF.

The chain carries TRBV13 and TRBJ2-1; TCRdb picks TRBD2, but there is no DNA to check that call. The germline CDR1 and CDR2 sequences are PRHDT and FYEKMQ (reference sequence). The CDR3 contains 15 residues. The CDR3 region is CASSQGTSGYNEQFF.

This rearrangement joins TRBV7-9 to TRBJ2-1; TCRdb's D call of TRBD2 is untestable without DNA. The CDR3 spans 12 residues. CDR1 is SEHNR and CDR2 is FQNEAQ in the germline V gene (reference sequence). The CDR3 region is CASSPLANEQFF.

The chain has TRBV7-9 and TRBJ1-5; TCRdb designates TRBD1, a call that cannot be tested without DNA. The V gene's germline CDR1 is SEHNR and CDR2 FQNEAQ (reference sequence). The CDR3 covers 17 residues. This chain's CDR3 is CASSAGLGDKYGQPQHF. The variable domain in full, with the rest retrieved from reference TRBV7-9 and TRBJ1-5, is DTGVSQNPRHKITKRGQNVTFRCDPISEHNRLYWYRQTLGQGPEFLTYFQNEAQLEKSRLLSDRFSAERPKGSFSTLEIQRTEQGDSAMYLCASSAGLGDKYGQPQHFGDGTRLSIL.

The rearrangement links TRBV10-2 to TRBJ2-7; TCRdb lists TRBD2, though no DNA is available to test this call. CDR3 length: 17 amino acids. Germline V gene sequence: CDR1 WSHSY, CDR2 SAAADI. The CDR3 reads CASSESTGNSGTYEQYF.

This chain uses TRBV29-1 with TRBJ2-7; checking the TCRdb D call of TRBD1 is not possible without DNA. CDR1 and CDR2 (germline): SQVTM, ANQGSEA. The CDR3 sequence is 12 residues long. CDR3 amino acids: CSDSTVPREQYF.

This chain uses TRBV6-2 or TRBV6-3 with TRBJ2-1; TCRdb indicates TRBD1, and absent DNA this call remains unverified. This CDR3 has 18 residues. The germline CDR1 and CDR2 sequences are MNHEY and SVGEGT. This CDR3 is CASSYSSPSFSSYNEQFF.

The chain is built from TRBV30 and TRBJ2-3; no DNA is available, so the TRBD1 call from TCRdb remains unchecked. This CDR3 contains 18 residues. Germline V gives CDR1 GTSNPN, CDR2 SVGIG (reference sequence). The CDR3 loop is CAWSPDDRTGDFTDTQYF.

The chain uses TRBV7-9 and TRBJ2-2; the D call of TRBD1 rests on TCRdb alone, since no DNA is present to check it. The germline gives CDR1 SEHNR, CDR2 FQNEAQ (reference sequence). This CDR3 has 18 residues. The CDR3 is CASSPPGSGALNTGELFF.

The CDR3 sequence is CASSWTVYNEQFF. This sequence joins TRBV7-2 and TRBJ2-1. From germline, CDR1 is SGHTA and CDR2 FQGNSA. The CDR3 has 13 residues.

The rearrangement joins TRBV5-6 to TRBJ2-1; the D gene TCRdb calls, TRBD1, cannot be checked with no DNA. The germline V gene encodes CDR1 SGHDT and CDR2 YYEEEE. There are 13 residues in the CDR3. The CDR3 reads CASRGATFYEQFF.

The chain combines TRBV14 with TRBJ2-1; as DNA is missing, the TRBD2 call by TCRdb cannot be tested. Germline loops: CDR1 SGHDN, CDR2 FVKESK. The CDR3 consists of 16 residues. CDR3 sequence: CASRPGLAGGPNEQFF.